Listed here are 5 T cell receptor beta chains from one sample, sequenced in a study of patients and donors after allogeneic stem cell transplantation. Using its own MiXCR run on the RT-PCR reads, TCRdb lists one record per CDR3 protein. The sample has 150,000 to 250,000 distinct CDR3 sequences, approximately 41% seen once. Sequencing was done on a sample of blood, either unsorted or a sorted T cell fraction (not recorded which). These receptor sequences come from a human donor who was either an allogeneic HSCT recipient or a stem cell or donor lymphocyte infusion donor (not recorded which). It is not recorded whose cells these are; they may come from a transplant donor.

This clonotype was found a few times. The chain couples TRBV27 to TRBJ1-3; D uncertain. The germline CDR1 and CDR2 sequences are MNHEY and SMNVEV (reference sequence). V shed 0 bases and J shed 4 bases, with 7 bases lying between them. The CDR3 is 14 amino acids. The DNA of the CDR3 is TGTGCCAGCAGTTTATCCCACTCAGGAAACACCATATATTTT. Protein: CASSLSHSGNTIYF.

Here the CDR3 reads CASSPGTSGGTHQETQYF. CDR3 in DNA: TGTGCCAGCAGCCCCGGGACTAGCGGGGGTACACACCAAGAGACCCAGTACTTC. The V call is TRBV13, the J call TRBJ2-5, with 14 bases identical to TRBD2. Trimming cost V 5 bases and J 0 bases; bases outside gene matches: 8. This CDR3 comprises 18 residues. In germline, CDR1 is PRHDT, CDR2 FYEKMQ (reference sequence). Filled out from reference TRBV13 and TRBJ2-5, the complete variable domain reads AAGVIQSPRHLIKEKRETATLKCYPIPRHDTVYWYQQGPGQDPQFLISFYEKMQSDKGSIPDRFSAQQFSDYHSELNMSSLELGDSALYFCASSPGTSGGTHQETQYFGPGTRLLVL.

The chain has TRBV7-9 and TRBJ1-1; perhaps TRBD1 as D (5 bases). Trimming cost V 0 bases and J 2 bases, with 10 bases left between them. The CDR3 length is 15 residues. CDR1 is SEHNR and CDR2 is FQNEAQ in the germline V gene (reference sequence). Written as DNA, the CDR3 is TGTGCCAGCAGCTTAGCGCGACAGCTTAACACTGAAGCTTTCTTT. Its translation: CASSLARQLNTEAFF.

This clonotype was picked up a small number of times. The chain carries TRBV4-3 and TRBJ1-4; D might be TRBD1 (5 bases). The ends were cut back, 0 bases at V and 8 bases at J, with 19 bases in the middle. Looked up from germline, CDR1 is LGHNA and CDR2 is YSLEER. This CDR3 region has 17 residues. The CDR3 here is CASSQDRGPGLVEKLFF. CDR3 bases: TGCGCCAGCAGCCAAGATAGAGGGCCAGGGCTTGTGGAAAAACTGTTTTTT.

This clonotype was seen a handful of times. The chain employs TRBV4-2 and TRBJ2-7, with D unresolved. CDR1 and CDR2 from the germline V gene are LGHNA and YNFKEQ. This CDR3 has 15 amino acids. The V and J ends lost 0 bases and 0 bases respectively, with 9 bases between them. CDR3 amino acids: CASSQEHKSSYEQYF. The CDR3 DNA follows: TGTGCCAGCAGCCAAGAACACAAGAGCTCCTACGAGCAGTACTTC.